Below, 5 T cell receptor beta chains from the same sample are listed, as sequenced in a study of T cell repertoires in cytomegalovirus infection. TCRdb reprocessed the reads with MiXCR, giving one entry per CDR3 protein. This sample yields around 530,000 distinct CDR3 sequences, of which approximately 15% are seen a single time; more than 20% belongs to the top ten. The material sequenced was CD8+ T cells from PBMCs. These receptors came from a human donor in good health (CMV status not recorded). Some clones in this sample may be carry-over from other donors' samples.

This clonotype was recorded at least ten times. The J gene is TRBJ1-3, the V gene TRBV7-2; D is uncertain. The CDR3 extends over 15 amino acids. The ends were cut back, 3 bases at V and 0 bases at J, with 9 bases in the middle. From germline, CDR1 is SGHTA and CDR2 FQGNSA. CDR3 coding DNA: TGTGCCAGCAGCTTTAATCTTAACTCTGGAAACACCATATATTTT. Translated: CASSFNLNSGNTIYF.

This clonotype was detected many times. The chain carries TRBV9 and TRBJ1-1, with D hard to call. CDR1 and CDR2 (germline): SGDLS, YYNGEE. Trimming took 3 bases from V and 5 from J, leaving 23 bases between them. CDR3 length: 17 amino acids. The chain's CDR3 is CASSASPTGPRRTEAFF. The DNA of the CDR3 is TGTGCCAGCAGCGCATCACCCACCGGGCCCCGGCGGACTGAAGCTTTCTTT.

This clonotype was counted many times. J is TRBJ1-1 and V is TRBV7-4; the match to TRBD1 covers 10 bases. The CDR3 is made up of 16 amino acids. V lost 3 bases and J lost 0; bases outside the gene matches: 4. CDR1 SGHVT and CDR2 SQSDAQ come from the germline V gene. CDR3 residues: CASSFRQGAMNTEAFF. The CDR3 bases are TGTGCCAGCAGCTTCCGACAGGGGGCCATGAACACTGAAGCTTTCTTT.

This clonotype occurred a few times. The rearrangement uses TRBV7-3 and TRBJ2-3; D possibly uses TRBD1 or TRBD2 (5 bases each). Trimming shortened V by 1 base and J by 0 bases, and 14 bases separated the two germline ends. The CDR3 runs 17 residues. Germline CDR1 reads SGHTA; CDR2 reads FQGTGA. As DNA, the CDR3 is TGTGCCAGCAGCTTAAAGGCAGGGACGCTTAGCACAGATACGCAGTATTTT. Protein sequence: CASSLKAGTLSTDTQYF.

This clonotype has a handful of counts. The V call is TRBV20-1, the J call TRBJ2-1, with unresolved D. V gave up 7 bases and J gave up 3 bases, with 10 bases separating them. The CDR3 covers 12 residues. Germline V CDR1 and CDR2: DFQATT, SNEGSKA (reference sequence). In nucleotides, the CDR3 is TGCAGTGTTAACAGTTACTACAATGAGCAGTTCTTC. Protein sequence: CSVNSYYNEQFF.